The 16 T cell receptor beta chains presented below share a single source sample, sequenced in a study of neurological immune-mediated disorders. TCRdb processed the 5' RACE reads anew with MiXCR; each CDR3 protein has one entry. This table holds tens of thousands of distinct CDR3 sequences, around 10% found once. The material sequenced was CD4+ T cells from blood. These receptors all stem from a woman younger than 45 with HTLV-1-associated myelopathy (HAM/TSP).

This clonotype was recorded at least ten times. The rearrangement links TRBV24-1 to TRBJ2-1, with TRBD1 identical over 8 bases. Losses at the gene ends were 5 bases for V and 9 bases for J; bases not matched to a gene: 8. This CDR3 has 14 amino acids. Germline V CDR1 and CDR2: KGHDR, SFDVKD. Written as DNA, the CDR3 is TGTGCCACCAGTGGGGCAGGGGGCTCGGGTGAGCAGTTCTTC. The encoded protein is CATSGAGGSGEQFF.

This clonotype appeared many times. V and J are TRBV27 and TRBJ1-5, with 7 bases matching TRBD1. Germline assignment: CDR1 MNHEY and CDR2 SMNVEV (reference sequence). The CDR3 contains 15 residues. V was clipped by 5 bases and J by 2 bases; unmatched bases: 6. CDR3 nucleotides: TGTGCCAGCAGTATCGGGACAGTGGGCAATCAGCCCCAGCATTTT. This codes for CASSIGTVGNQPQHF.

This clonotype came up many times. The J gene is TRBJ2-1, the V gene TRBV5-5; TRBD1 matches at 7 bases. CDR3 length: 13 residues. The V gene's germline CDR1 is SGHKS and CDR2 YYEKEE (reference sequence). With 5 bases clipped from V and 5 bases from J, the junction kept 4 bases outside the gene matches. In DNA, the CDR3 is TGTGCCAGCAGGCTGACAGGGAACAATGAGCAGTTCTTC. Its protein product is CASRLTGNNEQFF. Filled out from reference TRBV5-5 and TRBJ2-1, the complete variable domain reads DAGVTQSPTHLIKTRGQQVTLRCSPISGHKSVSWYQQVLGQGPQFIFQYYEKEERGRGNFPDRFSARQFPNYSSELNVNALLLGDSALYLCASRLTGNNEQFFGPGTRLTVL.

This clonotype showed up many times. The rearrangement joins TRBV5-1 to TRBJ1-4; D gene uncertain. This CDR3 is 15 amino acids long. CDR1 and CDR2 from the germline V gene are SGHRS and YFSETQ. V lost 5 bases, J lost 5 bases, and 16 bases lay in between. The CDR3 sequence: CASSSSPGSNEKLFF. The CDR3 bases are TGCGCCAGCAGTTCAAGTCCCGGGAGCAATGAAAAACTGTTTTTT.

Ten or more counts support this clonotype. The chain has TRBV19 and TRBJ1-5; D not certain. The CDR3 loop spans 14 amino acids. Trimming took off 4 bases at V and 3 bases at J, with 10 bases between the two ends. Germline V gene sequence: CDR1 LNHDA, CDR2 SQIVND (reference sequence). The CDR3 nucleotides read TGTGCCAGTAGTAACAGCGGGGTCAATCAGCCCCAGCATTTT. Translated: CASSNSGVNQPQHF.

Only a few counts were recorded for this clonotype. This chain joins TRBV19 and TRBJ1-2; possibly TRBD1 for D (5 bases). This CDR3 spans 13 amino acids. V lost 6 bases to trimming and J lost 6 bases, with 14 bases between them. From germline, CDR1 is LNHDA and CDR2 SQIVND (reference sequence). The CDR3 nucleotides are TGTGCCAGTAGCCCACCGGGACGGAATGGCTACACCTTC. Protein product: CASSPPGRNGYTF.

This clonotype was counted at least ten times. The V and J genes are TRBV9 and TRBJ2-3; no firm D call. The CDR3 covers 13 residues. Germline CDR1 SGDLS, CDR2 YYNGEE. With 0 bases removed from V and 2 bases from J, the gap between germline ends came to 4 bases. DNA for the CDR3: TGTGCCAGCAGCGTAGCTATCACAGATACGCAGTATTTT. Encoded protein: CASSVAITDTQYF.

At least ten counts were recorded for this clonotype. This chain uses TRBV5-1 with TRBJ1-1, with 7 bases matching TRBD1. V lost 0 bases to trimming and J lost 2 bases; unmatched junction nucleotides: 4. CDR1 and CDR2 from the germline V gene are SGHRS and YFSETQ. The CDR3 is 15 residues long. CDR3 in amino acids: CASSLEGQRNTEAFF. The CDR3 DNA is TGCGCCAGCAGCTTGGAGGGACAGCGCAACACTGAAGCTTTCTTT.

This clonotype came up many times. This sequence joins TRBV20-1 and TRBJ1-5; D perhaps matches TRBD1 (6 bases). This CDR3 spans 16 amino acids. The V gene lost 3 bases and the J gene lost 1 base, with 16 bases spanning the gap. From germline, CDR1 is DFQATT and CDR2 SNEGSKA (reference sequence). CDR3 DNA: TGCAGTGCTAGTCCGGGACACCAGAAGAGCAATCAGCCCCAGCATTTT. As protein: CSASPGHQKSNQPQHF.

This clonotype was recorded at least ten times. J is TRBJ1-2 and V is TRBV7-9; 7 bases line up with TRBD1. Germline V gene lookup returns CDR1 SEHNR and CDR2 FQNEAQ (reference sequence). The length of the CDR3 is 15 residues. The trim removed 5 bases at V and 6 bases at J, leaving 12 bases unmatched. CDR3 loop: CASSPLTGLRNGYTF. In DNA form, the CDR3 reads TGTGCCAGCAGCCCGTTGACAGGGCTGAGGAATGGCTACACCTTC.

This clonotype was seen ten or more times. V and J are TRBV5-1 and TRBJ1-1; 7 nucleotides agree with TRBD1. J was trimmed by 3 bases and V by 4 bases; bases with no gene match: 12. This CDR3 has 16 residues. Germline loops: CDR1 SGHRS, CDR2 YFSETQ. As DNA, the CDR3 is TGCGCCAGCAGCCCGGAAATAGGACAGGAGGACACTGAAGCTTTCTTT. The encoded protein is CASSPEIGQEDTEAFF.

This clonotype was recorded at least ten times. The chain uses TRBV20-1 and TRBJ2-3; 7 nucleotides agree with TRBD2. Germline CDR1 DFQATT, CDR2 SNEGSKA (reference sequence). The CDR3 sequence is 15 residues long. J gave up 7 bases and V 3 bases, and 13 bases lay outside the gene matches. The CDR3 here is CSASREAGVGHTQYF. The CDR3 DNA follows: TGCAGTGCTAGTCGGGAGGCGGGGGTTGGACATACGCAGTATTTT.

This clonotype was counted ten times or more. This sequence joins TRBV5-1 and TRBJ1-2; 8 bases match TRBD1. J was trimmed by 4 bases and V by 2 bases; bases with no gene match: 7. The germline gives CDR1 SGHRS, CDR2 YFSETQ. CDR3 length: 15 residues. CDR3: CASSFGQGQGYGYTF. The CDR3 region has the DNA TGCGCCAGCAGCTTCGGACAGGGTCAAGGCTATGGCTACACCTTC. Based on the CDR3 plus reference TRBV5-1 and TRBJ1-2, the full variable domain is KAGVTQTPRYLIKTRGQQVTLSCSPISGHRSVSWYQQTPGQGLQFLFEYFSETQRNKGNFPGRFSGRQFSNSRSEMNVSTLELGDSALYLCASSFGQGQGYGYTFGSGTRLTVV.

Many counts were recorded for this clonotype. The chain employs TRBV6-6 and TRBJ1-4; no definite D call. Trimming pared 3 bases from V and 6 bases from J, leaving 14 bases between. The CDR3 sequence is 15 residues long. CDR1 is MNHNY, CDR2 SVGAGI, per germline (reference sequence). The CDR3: CASSYMGSRDEKLFF. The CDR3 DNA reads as TGTGCCAGCAGTTATATGGGGTCAAGGGATGAAAAACTGTTTTTT.

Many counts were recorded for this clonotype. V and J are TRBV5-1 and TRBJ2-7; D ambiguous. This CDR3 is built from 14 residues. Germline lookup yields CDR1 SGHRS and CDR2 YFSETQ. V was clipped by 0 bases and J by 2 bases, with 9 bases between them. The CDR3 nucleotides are TGCGCCAGCAGCTTGGATGTCGGAACCTACGAGCAGTACTTC. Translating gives CASSLDVGTYEQYF.

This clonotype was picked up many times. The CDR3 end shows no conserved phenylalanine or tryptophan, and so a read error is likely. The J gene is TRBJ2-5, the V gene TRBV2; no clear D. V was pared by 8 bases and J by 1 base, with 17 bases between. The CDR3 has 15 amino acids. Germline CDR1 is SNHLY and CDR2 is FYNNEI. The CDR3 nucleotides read TGTGCCAGCGACACGTACGGGCGGCTCCAAGAGACCCAGTACTTA. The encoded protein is CASDTYGRLQETQYL.